The 2 T cell receptor beta chains below come from one sample, sequenced in a study of T cell responses to AZD1222 COVID-19 vaccine. Using immunoSEQ multiplex PCR, the repertoire was profiled, and TCRdb retains in-frame clones only, with some absent. The data contain 140,000 to 150,000 clones, 88% of them singletons. Sequenced here: peripheral blood, sampled on day 0 of AZD1222 vaccination. All receptors come from an adult in good health.

The rearrangement links TRBV7-9 to TRBJ2-2; D gene ambiguous. This CDR3 is 14 amino acids long. Germline assignment: CDR1 SEHNR and CDR2 FQNEAQ (reference sequence). V was clipped by 6 bases and J by 2 bases, with 10 bases between them. The CDR3 protein is CASRLTANTGELFF. CDR3 bases: TGTGCCAGCAGATTGACGGCTAACACCGGGGAGCTGTTTTTT.

The V call is TRBV13, the J call TRBJ1-1; TRBD1 matches 10 bases. The germline gives CDR1 PRHDT, CDR2 FYEKMQ (reference sequence). The length of the CDR3 is 17 residues. After removal of 3 bases from V and 7 bases from J, the junction contained 14 bases not matched to a gene. As DNA, the CDR3 is TGTGCCAGCAGCTTCAGCCCGGGACAGGGGAAAGAGGATGAAGCTTTCTTT. This sequence encodes CASSFSPGQGKEDEAFF.